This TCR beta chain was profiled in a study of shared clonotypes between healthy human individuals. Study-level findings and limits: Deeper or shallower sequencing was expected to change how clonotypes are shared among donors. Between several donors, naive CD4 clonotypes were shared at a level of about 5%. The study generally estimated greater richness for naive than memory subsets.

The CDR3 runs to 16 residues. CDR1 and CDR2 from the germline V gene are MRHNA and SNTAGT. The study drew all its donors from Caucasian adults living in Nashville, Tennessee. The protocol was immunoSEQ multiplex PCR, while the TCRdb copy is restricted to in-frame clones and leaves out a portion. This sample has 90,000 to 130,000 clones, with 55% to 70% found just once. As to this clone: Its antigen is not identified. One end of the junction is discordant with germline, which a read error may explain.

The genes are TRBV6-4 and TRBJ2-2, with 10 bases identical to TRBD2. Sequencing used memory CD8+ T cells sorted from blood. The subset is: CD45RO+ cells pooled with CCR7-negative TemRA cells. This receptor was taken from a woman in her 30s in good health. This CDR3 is CATSDPLAGDTGELFF. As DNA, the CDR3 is TGTGCCACCAGTGATCCCCTAGCGGGAGACACCGGGGAGCTGTTTTTT.